The sequence of this T cell receptor beta chain was determined in a study of T-cell memory formation after mild COVID-19. TCRdb independently ran MiXCR on the 5' RACE reads; one entry per CDR3 protein. The sample includes 85,000 to 130,000 distinct CDR3 sequences, around an eighth seen only once; the top ten take 27%. V was cut by 7 bases and J by 4 bases, with 16 bases left in between. The CDR3 extends over 14 amino acids. The sample taken for sequencing was PBMCs or a T cell subset sorted from them (not recorded which). The sequence came from an adult woman who had mild COVID-19 (a few samples of this study predate the infection). Cell type and time point are not known. The rearrangement joins TRBV12-3 or TRBV12-4 to TRBJ1-2; tentative D call: TRBD1 (6 bases). The CDR3 coding sequence is TGTGCCAGCATCCTAGCAGGGGACCCCTATGGCTACACCTTC. Translation gives CASILAGDPYGYTF.